This T cell receptor (beta chain) comes out of a study of blood T cell repertoires in COVID-19. Study details: The samples span acute and convalescent COVID-19 from the United States, Italy and Spain. T cells, B-cell-depleted T cells, or PBMCs provided the cDNA or gDNA that served as material.

Trimming pared 2 bases from V and 7 bases from J, leaving 17 bases between. The CDR3 is made up of 14 amino acids. Germline V CDR1 and CDR2: GTSNPN, SVGIG (reference sequence). As handled by the study authors: It was from reference gene primer amplification that nucleated cell counts were estimated. Sequencing was performed with immunoSEQ multiplex PCR; in TCRdb, only in-frame clones are kept and a portion is missing. V and J calls plus clone size are reproduced from that table; the DNA served to infer D and trimming. The sample contains approximately 200,000 clones, about 93% of which appear only once.

The chain employs TRBV30 and TRBJ1-2; D is possibly TRBD1 (5 bases). The receptor comes from a man between 25 and 39 years old with COVID-19, enrolled during active disease. Material: peripheral blood. The CDR3 DNA reads as TGTGCCTGGAGTCTGAAGGGGCCTCCGGGTGGCTACACCTTC. Its protein is CAWSLKGPPGGYTF.